This TCR beta chain was observed in a study of beta chain features in type 1 diabetes. cDNA synthesis used the whole RNA isolate, giving expressed TCRB sequences. Profiling relied on immunoSEQ multiplex PCR, and the TCRdb table lists in-frame clones only, not all of them. The top ten hold under 0.5% of the sample, which has fewer than 400,000 clones, 7.5% to 9% seen once. The sample holds a few counts of this clone. The CDR3 has 14 amino acids. CDR1 is MNHEY, CDR2 SVGAGI, per germline. V lost 5 bases and J 3 bases, leaving 13 bases between the germline ends. This sequence was found in a woman younger than 30 in good health. This rearrangement joins TRBV6-5 to TRBJ2-5; D perhaps matches TRBD1 (5 bases). The sequenced material came from central memory CD4+ T cells from blood. The CDR3 protein is CASSGSRVKETQYF. CDR3 DNA: TGTGCCAGCAGTGGATCCAGGGTTAAAGAGACCCAGTACTTC.